Given below is one T cell receptor beta chain in context. Its antigen is unidentified. V was clipped by 4 bases and J by 3 bases; unmatched bases: 11. The CDR3 contains 16 residues. Germline lookup yields CDR1 SGHRS and CDR2 YFSETQ. The data are from a study of ipilimumab plus nivolumab after autologous stem cell transplantation. As for the study in general: A median of about 8 nivolumab and 5 ipilimumab doses were given. General study findings and limits: Per the authors, repertoire, Treg and microbiota data justify further study.

Assay: immunoSEQ multiplex PCR; the TCRdb copy retains only in-frame clones and omits some. The sample contains about 19,000 clones, roughly four fifths of which appear only once. The chain recombines TRBV5-1 with TRBJ1-1; 8 bases match TRBD1. This TCR was sampled from a male donor with diffuse large B-cell lymphoma. The starting material was PBMCs, obtained in a trial of ipilimumab plus nivolumab as post-transplant consolidation. The CDR3 DNA follows: TGCGCCAGCAGCGACCGGGACAGGAGTGACGACACTGAAGCTTTCTTT. Amino acid sequence: CASSDRDRSDDTEAFF.